This T cell receptor (beta chain) was sequenced in a study of T-cell reconstitution after alpha-beta-depleted transplantation in children. Study-level findings and limits: T-cell counts and diversity at one year following transplant were attributed mainly to newly produced T cells.

Unique molecular identifiers were incorporated when the TCRbeta library was constructed. MiXCR, run by TCRdb on the PCR reads, gives a single entry per CDR3 protein. The data contain a few hundred thousand distinct CDR3 sequences, roughly 25% of them singletons. To note about this clonotype: Its antigen is not known.

This TCR came from a male patient aged 10 to 17 who had a stem cell transplant for acute lymphoblastic leukemia, so the T cells may come from the graft donor. The specimen was PBMCs, mostly from graft donor cells, collected 180 days after TCRalphabeta/CD19-depleted stem cell transplant.

The CDR3 DNA follows: TGCGCCAGCAGCTTGGGGTTTACCTCACCCCTCCACTTT. Translating it yields CASSLGFTSPLHF. V usage is TRBV5-1 and J usage is TRBJ1-6; no definite D call. The CDR3 sequence is 13 residues long. Trimming pared 0 bases from V and 10 bases from J, leaving 8 bases between. Germline V CDR1 and CDR2: SGHRS, YFSETQ.